What follows are 18 T cell receptor beta chains derived from one specimen sequenced in a study of T cell changes during pregnancy in multiple sclerosis. Assay: immunoSEQ multiplex PCR; the TCRdb copy retains only in-frame clones and omits some. The data show 42,000 or so clones, roughly 91% seen once. Material: CD8+ T cells from peripheral blood mononuclear cells, obtained in the first trimester of pregnancy. These receptors were collected from a female donor with multiple sclerosis, enrolled in a pregnancy study.

The chain is built from TRBV2 and TRBJ1-1; weak D call: TRBD1 (6 bases). The V and J ends lost 3 bases and 4 bases respectively, with 15 bases between them. This CDR3 has 15 residues. Germline loops: CDR1 SNHLY, CDR2 FYNNEI. CDR3 protein: CASSEYTGLSTEAFF. The CDR3 DNA is TGTGCCAGCAGTGAGTATACAGGGTTGAGCACTGAAGCTTTCTTT.

Note on this clone: The DNA is left out, because the CDR3 cannot be placed on it with certainty; the CDR3 is given as TCRdb lists it. This sequence joins TRBV27 and TRBJ2-1; the D call of TRBD1 is as the table states it, not checked on the DNA. The CDR3 length equals 14 residues, ends included. Germline lookup yields CDR1 MNHEY and CDR2 SMNVEV (reference sequence). The CDR3 sequence: CASSSSTGANEQFF.

The chain uses TRBV7-8 and TRBJ1-1, with TRBD1 identical over 7 bases. Looked up from germline, CDR1 is SGHVS and CDR2 is FQNEAQ. This CDR3 region has 13 residues. After removal of 5 bases from V and 6 bases from J, the junction contained 6 bases not matched to a gene. This CDR3 is CASSDRVGAEAFF. The CDR3 bases are TGTGCCAGCAGCGACAGGGTCGGGGCTGAAGCTTTCTTT.

The chain combines TRBV29-1 with TRBJ1-4, with D uncertain. V was shortened by 3 bases and J by 0 bases, with 11 bases between the two germline ends. From germline, CDR1 is SQVTM and CDR2 ANQGSEA. The CDR3 runs 15 residues. The CDR3 sequence: CSVELSGATNEKLFF. Written as DNA, the CDR3 is TGCAGCGTTGAGCTTAGCGGAGCAACTAATGAAAAACTGTTTTTT.

The V call is TRBV5-6, the J call TRBJ2-1, with TRBD1 identical over 8 bases. The trim removed 3 bases at V and 3 bases at J, leaving 5 bases unmatched. Germline V lookup: CDR1 SGHDT, CDR2 YYEEEE. This CDR3 has 15 residues. The CDR3 loop is CASSSRDRSYNEQFF. Written as DNA, the CDR3 is TGTGCCAGCAGCTCCCGGGACAGGAGCTACAATGAGCAGTTCTTC. Filled out from reference TRBV5-6 and TRBJ2-1, the complete variable domain reads DAGVTQSPTHLIKTRGQQVTLRCSPKSGHDTVSWYQQALGQGPQFIFQYYEEEERQRGNFPDRFSGHQFPNYSSELNVNALLLGDSALYLCASSSRDRSYNEQFFGPGTRLTVL.

V usage is TRBV5-6 and J usage is TRBJ2-7, with D uncertain. Per the germline V gene, CDR1 is SGHDT and CDR2 is YYEEEE. The CDR3 sequence is 13 residues long. Trimming took 4 bases from V and 2 from J, leaving 10 bases between them. Here the CDR3 DNA reads TGTGCCAGCAGCCGCTCGGTCCCCTACGAGCAGTACTTC. It specifies CASSRSVPYEQYF.

This chain joins TRBV10-3 and TRBJ2-2, with D perhaps TRBD2 (7 bases). This CDR3 has 13 residues. The germline CDR1 and CDR2 sequences are ENHRY and SYGVKD. V was pared by 7 bases and J by 6 bases, with 12 bases between. The CDR3 region has the DNA TGTGCCATCACGAGGGGGGGGGCCGGGGAGCTGTTTTTT. Translated, it gives CAITRGGAGELFF.

This chain connects TRBV16 to TRBJ1-1, with a weak D call TRBD1 (5 bases). Trimming left V 0 bases short and J 4 bases short, with 15 bases between. The CDR3 totals 16 residues. Looked up from germline, CDR1 is KGHSY and CDR2 is FQNENV. The CDR3 DNA is TGTGCCAGCAGCCAATCAAGGGTTGAGACAGTCACTGAAGCTTTCTTT. Translated: CASSQSRVETVTEAFF. Based on the CDR3 plus reference TRBV16 and TRBJ1-1, the full variable domain is GEEVAQTPKHLVRGEGQKAKLYCAPIKGHSYVFWYQQVLKNEFKFLISFQNENVFDETGMPKERFSAKCLPNSPCSLEIQATKLEDSAVYFCASSQSRVETVTEAFFGQGTRLTVV.

The chain employs TRBV7-9 and TRBJ1-2; TRBD1 aligns across 7 bases. This CDR3 has 19 amino acids. Germline V gene lookup returns CDR1 SEHNR and CDR2 FQNEAQ (reference sequence). Trimming cost V 4 bases and J 6 bases; bases outside gene matches: 23. DNA for the CDR3: TGTGCCAGCAGCTCCCCTCTTGAACAGGGGCAGAGGGGTTTTCATGGCTACACCTTC. This encodes CASSSPLEQGQRGFHGYTF.

This clone was detected only once. The CDR3 sequence: CASSSSGGAYNEQFF. CDR3 nucleotides: TGTGCCAGCAGCTCGAGCGGCGGGGCCTACAATGAGCAGTTCTTC. This chain links TRBV11-2 with TRBJ2-1; D is possibly TRBD2 (6 bases). Germline CDR1 and CDR2: SGHAT and FQNNGV. The CDR3 spans 15 residues. The V end lost 4 bases, the J end lost 2 bases, and 12 bases lay between the germline ends.

The CDR3 nucleotides read TGTGCCAGCTCACTCCGGGACAGGGGATTTAAGCAGTACTTC. Its protein is CASSLRDRGFKQYF. This chain connects TRBV18 to TRBJ2-7; 10 bases map to TRBD1. The CDR3 sequence is 14 residues long. Unmatched junction bases numbered 8, after V lost 4 bases and J lost 8 bases. Germline lookup yields CDR1 KGHSH and CDR2 LQKENI. Using reference TRBV18 and TRBJ2-7 for the parts outside the CDR3, the full variable domain is NAGVMQNPRHLVRRRGQEARLRCSPMKGHSHVYWYRQLPEEGLKFMVYLQKENIIDESGMPKERFSAEFPKEGPSILRIQQVVRGDSAAYFCASSLRDRGFKQYFGPGTRLTVT.

V and J are TRBV6-6 and TRBJ1-1; D gene ambiguous. In germline, CDR1 is MNHNY, CDR2 SVGAGI (reference sequence). The V end lost 4 bases, the J end lost 0 bases, and 12 bases lay between the germline ends. This CDR3 has 15 amino acids. The CDR3 sequence: CASSSSGGLNTEAFF. The CDR3 DNA reads as TGTGCCAGCAGTTCCTCGGGAGGCCTGAACACTGAAGCTTTCTTT.

The sample holds a few counts of this clone. V usage is TRBV5-4 and J usage is TRBJ2-2, with D perhaps matching TRBD1 (6 bases). This CDR3 is built from 15 residues. Germline V gene lookup returns CDR1 SGHNT and CDR2 YYREEE (reference sequence). V was clipped by 4 bases and J by 3 bases, with 13 bases between them. In nucleotides, the CDR3 is TGTGCCAGCAGCCTAAAGGACAGTTACACCGGGGAGCTGTTTTTT. This codes for CASSLKDSYTGELFF.

V usage is TRBV11-2 and J usage is TRBJ2-3; TRBD1 is a possible D gene (8 bases). Germline lookup yields CDR1 SGHAT and CDR2 FQNNGV. The V gene lost 5 bases and the J gene lost 4 bases, with 28 bases spanning the gap. This CDR3 has 19 residues. CDR3 region: CASSPPGTGGVGVPDTQYF. In nucleotides, the CDR3 is TGTGCCAGCAGCCCCCCCGGCACAGGGGGGGTTGGGGTCCCAGATACGCAGTATTTT.

The V call is TRBV4-3, the J call TRBJ2-7; 7 positions agree with TRBD2. Germline assignment: CDR1 LGHNA and CDR2 YSLEER. Trimming took 8 bases from V and 6 from J; bases not matched to a gene: 16. The CDR3 covers 15 residues. The CDR3, as DNA: TGCGCCAGCTCAAAAGGGAGGGGCATCAGGGCCGAGCAGTACTTC. As protein: CASSKGRGIRAEQYF.

This chain connects TRBV7-6 to TRBJ1-1; D ambiguous. The CDR3 consists of 15 residues. With 0 bases removed from V and 0 bases from J, the gap between germline ends came to 8 bases. CDR1 SGHVS and CDR2 FNYEAQ come from the germline V gene. CDR3 residues: CASSLASGLNTEAFF. The CDR3 bases are TGTGCCAGCAGCTTAGCTTCAGGTTTGAACACTGAAGCTTTCTTT.

The chain links TRBV7-6 to TRBJ1-1; D might be TRBD1 (5 bases). Trimming took off 6 bases at V and 3 bases at J, with 8 bases between the two ends. The length of the CDR3 is 12 residues. Germline values: CDR1 SGHVS, CDR2 FNYEAQ. CDR3 amino acids: CASRGLDTEAFF. The DNA for the CDR3 is TGTGCCAGCAGGGGGCTCGACACTGAAGCTTTCTTT.

The rearrangement links TRBV7-9 to TRBJ2-3; 15 bases fit TRBD2. The CDR3 extends over 17 amino acids. V lost 3 bases and J lost 6; bases outside the gene matches: 7. Germline V CDR1 and CDR2: SEHNR, FQNEAQ (reference sequence). CDR3 in amino acids: CASSFSAGTSGGDTQYF. In DNA form, the CDR3 reads TGTGCCAGCAGCTTTAGTGCCGGGACTAGCGGGGGGGATACGCAGTATTTT.